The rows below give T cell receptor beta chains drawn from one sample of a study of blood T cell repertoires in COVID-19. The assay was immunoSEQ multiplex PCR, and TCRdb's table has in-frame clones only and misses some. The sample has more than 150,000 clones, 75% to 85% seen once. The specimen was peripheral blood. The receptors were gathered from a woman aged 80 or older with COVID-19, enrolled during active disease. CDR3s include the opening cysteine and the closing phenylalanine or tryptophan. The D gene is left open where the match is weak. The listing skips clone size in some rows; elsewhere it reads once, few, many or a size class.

CDR3aa: CASTEAGAGNTIYF; CDR3nt: TGTGCCTCGACGGAGGCGGGGGCTGGAAACACCATATATTTT; j_gene: TRBJ1-3; abundance: -; d_gene: -; v_gene: TRBV2
CDR3aa: CASCPGLGNTGELFF; CDR3nt: TGTGCCAGCTGTCCGGGACTAGGGAACACCGGGGAGCTGTTTTTT; j_gene: TRBJ2-2; abundance: once; d_gene: TRBD2; v_gene: TRBV18
CDR3aa: CASSFGQTYSNQPQHF; CDR3nt: TGTGCCAGCAGCTTCGGACAGACTTATAGCAATCAGCCCCAGCATTTT; j_gene: TRBJ1-5; abundance: -; d_gene: -; v_gene: TRBV7-9
CDR3aa: CASSLGGLVSNTGELFF; CDR3nt: TGCGCCAGCAGCTTGGGGGGCCTAGTTTCGAACACCGGGGAGCTGTTTTTT; j_gene: TRBJ2-2; abundance: -; d_gene: -; v_gene: TRBV5-1
CDR3aa: CASSPGYNEQFF; CDR3nt: TGTGCCAGCAGTCCGGGGTACAATGAGCAGTTCTTC; j_gene: TRBJ2-1; abundance: -; d_gene: -; v_gene: TRBV7-9
CDR3aa: CATSSGETGVGPGELFF; CDR3nt: TGTGCCACCAGCAGTGGAGAGACAGGGGTCGGCCCCGGGGAGCTGTTTTTT; j_gene: TRBJ2-2; abundance: -; d_gene: TRBD1; v_gene: TRBV15
CDR3aa: CASSVVQRGDYNEQFF; CDR3nt: TGTGCCAGCAGCGTAGTTCAGCGGGGGGACTACAATGAGCAGTTCTTC; j_gene: TRBJ2-1; abundance: -; d_gene: TRBD2; v_gene: TRBV9
CDR3aa: CASSFGTGIIRGTDTQYF; CDR3nt: TGCGCCAGCAGCTTTGGGACAGGGATCATACGGGGCACAGATACGCAGTATTTT; j_gene: TRBJ2-3; abundance: -; d_gene: TRBD1; v_gene: TRBV5-1
CDR3aa: CASSPGHHSGNTIYF; CDR3nt: TGTGCCAGCTCACCAGGGCACCACTCTGGAAACACCATATATTTT; j_gene: TRBJ1-3; abundance: -; d_gene: -; v_gene: TRBV18
CDR3aa: CASTRDLTANTEAFF; CDR3nt: TGTGCCAGCACCAGAGACCTGACTGCGAACACTGAAGCTTTCTTT; j_gene: TRBJ1-1; abundance: -; d_gene: -; v_gene: TRBV27
CDR3aa: CASSQEEGPSGDTQYF; CDR3nt: TGTGCCAGCAGCCAAGAGGAGGGTCCTTCGGGGGATACGCAGTATTTT; j_gene: TRBJ2-3; abundance: -; d_gene: -; v_gene: TRBV4-2
CDR3aa: CASSPTGVGAYEQYF; CDR3nt: TGTGCCAGCAGCCCAACAGGGGTCGGCGCCTACGAGCAGTACTTC; j_gene: TRBJ2-7; abundance: few; d_gene: TRBD1; v_gene: TRBV2
CDR3aa: CASSYSTSGGKYEQFF; CDR3nt: TGTGCCAGCAGTTACTCCACTAGCGGGGGGAAATATGAGCAGTTCTTC; j_gene: TRBJ2-1; abundance: -; d_gene: TRBD2; v_gene: TRBV6-6
CDR3aa: CASSLTVTGGSYEQYF; CDR3nt: TGTGCCAGCAGCTTAACCGTGACAGGGGGCTCCTACGAGCAGTACTTC; j_gene: TRBJ2-7; abundance: once; d_gene: TRBD1; v_gene: TRBV7-9
CDR3aa: CASKDRGDTEAFF; CDR3nt: TGTGCCAGCAAGGACAGGGGGGACACTGAAGCTTTCTTT; j_gene: TRBJ1-1; abundance: -; d_gene: TRBD1; v_gene: TRBV6-5
CDR3aa: CASSQSGTSNGYTF; CDR3nt: TGTGCCAGCAGCCAGTCCGGGACTTCGAATGGCTACACCTTC; j_gene: TRBJ1-2; abundance: -; d_gene: -; v_gene: TRBV16
CDR3aa: CASSISSYNEQFF; CDR3nt: TGTGCCAGTAGTATTTCCAGCTACAATGAGCAGTTCTTC; j_gene: TRBJ2-1; abundance: -; d_gene: -; v_gene: TRBV19
CDR3aa: CASSEGLIANTGELFF; CDR3nt: TGCGCCAGCAGTGAGGGGCTGATAGCGAACACCGGGGAGCTGTTTTTT; j_gene: TRBJ2-2; abundance: -; d_gene: -; v_gene: TRBV10-1
CDR3aa: CASSPGGYTGELFF; CDR3nt: TGTGCCAGCAGCCCAGGGGGTTACACCGGGGAGCTGTTTTTT; j_gene: TRBJ2-2; abundance: -; d_gene: TRBD1; v_gene: TRBV6-6
CDR3aa: CSASPASGYNEQFF; CDR3nt: TGCAGTGCTAGTCCGGCTAGCGGATACAATGAGCAGTTCTTC; j_gene: TRBJ2-1; abundance: -; d_gene: TRBD2; v_gene: TRBV20-1
CDR3aa: CASSVRLSGGSAGYGYTF; CDR3nt: TGTGCCAGCAGTGTGAGACTATCAGGGGGCTCTGCCGGCTATGGCTACACCTTC; j_gene: TRBJ1-2; abundance: many; d_gene: TRBD1; v_gene: TRBV6-1
CDR3aa: CASSPSGGSGELFF; CDR3nt: TGTGCCAGCAGCCCGTCAGGAGGTTCCGGGGAGCTGTTTTTT; j_gene: TRBJ2-2; abundance: -; d_gene: -; v_gene: TRBV9
CDR3aa: CASSLALSSGANVLTF; CDR3nt: TGTGCCAGCAGCTTAGCCCTGTCCTCTGGGGCCAACGTCCTGACTTTC; j_gene: TRBJ2-6; abundance: -; d_gene: -; v_gene: TRBV11-2
CDR3aa: CASSDSSGYSNQPQHF; CDR3nt: TGTGCCAGCAGTGACTCCTCGGGTTATAGCAATCAGCCCCAGCATTTT; j_gene: TRBJ1-5; abundance: -; d_gene: -; v_gene: TRBV2
CDR3aa: CASSFGQGRQETQYF; CDR3nt: TGTGCCAGCAGCTTCGGACAGGGTCGTCAAGAGACCCAGTACTTC; j_gene: TRBJ2-5; abundance: once; d_gene: TRBD1; v_gene: TRBV7-9
CDR3aa: CASSQALAGGRNEQFF; CDR3nt: TGTGCCAGCAGCCAGGCACTAGCGGGGGGTCGCAATGAGCAGTTCTTC; j_gene: TRBJ2-1; abundance: -; d_gene: TRBD2; v_gene: TRBV4-2